This T cell receptor (beta chain) was identified in a study of OX40 agonist ivuxolimab in advanced cancers. Here immunoSEQ multiplex PCR was the method, and the copy in TCRdb shows in-frame clones only, minus some. The sample yields around 11,000 clones, over 70% seen once. This clone was observed a few times. Its antigen is unidentified. V lost 1 base and J lost 5, with 17 bases in between. The length of the CDR3 is 16 residues. Germline V gene sequence: CDR1 MNHNS, CDR2 SASEGT. Broader study findings: Nonresponders included some who also had low normalized T-cell clonal expansion.

This sample comprised CD4+ or CD8+ T cells sorted from blood, obtained in a trial of the OX40 agonist ivuxolimab. The V call is TRBV6-1, the J call TRBJ2-5; D is uncertain. The clonotype originates from an adult with an advanced solid tumor such as melanoma, head and neck, liver or kidney cancer. As DNA, the CDR3 is TGTGCCAGCAGTGAAGTGTATTACCGTGACGAGGAGACCCAGTACTTC. Amino acid sequence: CASSEVYYRDEETQYF.